The 18 T cell receptor beta chains listed next were all sequenced from one sample in a study of cytomegalovirus exposure and HLA in healthy donors. PCR was performed using 60 Vbeta and 13 Jbeta primers. Sequenced by immunoSEQ multiplex PCR; TCRdb stores in-frame clones only, minus some. Here the sample spans about 150,000 clones, about three quarters being singletons. The specimen was PBMCs. The receptors here all came from a man aged 40-55 years in good health and CMV-seropositive.

The chain links TRBV7-9 to TRBJ2-3; 9 bases match TRBD2. The CDR3 runs 18 residues. The trim removed 1 base at V and 2 bases at J, leaving 10 bases unmatched. Germline assignment: CDR1 SEHNR and CDR2 FQNEAQ (reference sequence). Here the CDR3 DNA reads TGTGCCAGCAGCTTAGTTTGGATAGCGGGGGCAAACACAGATACGCAGTATTTT. This translates into CASSLVWIAGANTDTQYF.

CDR3 amino acids: CASTFDRGRRQETQYF. The CDR3 region has the DNA TGTGCCAGCACGTTTGATAGGGGGCGCCGACAAGAGACCCAGTACTTC. The chain carries TRBV28 and TRBJ2-5, with TRBD1 matching 7 bases. Germline loops: CDR1 MDHEN, CDR2 SYDVKM. After removal of 7 bases from V and 2 bases from J, the junction contained 13 bases not matched to a gene. The CDR3 consists of 16 residues. Full variable domain (missing parts from reference TRBV28 and TRBJ2-5): DVKVTQSSRYLVKRTGEKVFLECVQDMDHENMFWYRQDPGLGLRLIYFSYDVKMKEKGDIPEGYSVSREKKERFSLILESASTNQTSMYLCASTFDRGRRQETQYFGPGTRLLVL.

J is TRBJ1-2 and V is TRBV19; no firm D call. The CDR3 loop spans 13 amino acids. CDR1 is LNHDA, CDR2 SQIVND, per germline (reference sequence). Trimming pared 3 bases from V and 5 bases from J, leaving 10 bases between. CDR3 coding DNA: TGTGCCAGTAGTATCGGACGGGATTATGGCTACACCTTC. This translates into CASSIGRDYGYTF.

This sequence joins TRBV28 and TRBJ2-5, with TRBD1 identical over 7 bases. The DNA matches TRBJ2-7 better at its end, which makes the J call doubtful. From germline, CDR1 is MDHEN and CDR2 SYDVKM. This CDR3 has 14 residues. This CDR3 reads CASTATGSSYEQYF. Here the CDR3 DNA reads TGTGCCAGCACCGCGACAGGGAGCTCCTACGAGCAGTACTTC.

The V call is TRBV7-9, the J call TRBJ2-3, with 9 bases lining up with TRBD2. V gave up 6 bases and J gave up 1 base; unmatched junction bases: 2. The V gene's germline CDR1 is SEHNR and CDR2 FQNEAQ (reference sequence). CDR3 size: 14 residues. The DNA of the CDR3 is TGTGCCAGCAGGCGGACTAGCGGCACAGATACGCAGTATTTT. Its protein product is CASRRTSGTDTQYF.

V usage is TRBV7-2 and J usage is TRBJ1-3, with D perhaps matching TRBD1 (5 bases). Germline CDR1 reads SGHTA; CDR2 reads FQGNSA. CDR3 length: 17 residues. V shed 1 base and J shed 0 bases, with 13 bases lying between them. CDR3 DNA sequence: TGTGCCAGCAGCTTAGGGCGGGGCCCGAGCTCTGGAAACACCATATATTTT. Translated: CASSLGRGPSSGNTIYF.

J is TRBJ2-5 and V is TRBV7-8, with D possibly matching TRBD2 (6 bases). Per the germline V gene, CDR1 is SGHVS and CDR2 is FQNEAQ. The CDR3 is made up of 14 amino acids. Trimming removed 0 bases at V and 2 bases at J, with 7 bases between. DNA of the CDR3: TGTGCCAGCAGCTTAGCGGGAGGACAAGAGACCCAGTACTTC. The encoded protein is CASSLAGGQETQYF. Combining the CDR3 with reference TRBV7-8 and TRBJ2-5 gives the whole variable domain GAGVSQSPRYKVAKRGQDVALRCDPISGHVSLFWYQQALGQGPEFLTYFQNEAQLDKSGLPSDRFFAERPEGSVSTLKIQRTQQEDSAVYLCASSLAGGQETQYFGPGTRLLVL.

The chain carries TRBV7-2 and TRBJ2-1; TRBD2 agrees at 11 bases. V shed 3 bases and J 5 bases; nucleotides not matched to a gene: 6. Germline V lookup: CDR1 SGHTA, CDR2 FQGNSA. The length of the CDR3 is 16 residues. The CDR3 here is CASSLQGTSGHNEQFF. CDR3 coding DNA: TGTGCCAGCAGCTTGCAGGGGACTAGCGGCCACAATGAGCAGTTCTTC. The full variable domain, completed using reference TRBV7-2 and TRBJ2-1, is GAGVSQSPSNKVTEKGKDVELRCDPISGHTALYWYRQSLGQGLEFLIYFQGNSAPDKSGLPSDRFSAERTGGSVSTLTIQRTQQEDSAVYLCASSLQGTSGHNEQFFGPGTRLTVL.

V and J are TRBV9 and TRBJ1-4; 7 bases are shared with TRBD1. The CDR3 is 16 residues long. Germline V gives CDR1 SGDLS, CDR2 YYNGEE. Unmatched junction bases numbered 10, after V lost 0 bases and J lost 8 bases. The DNA for the CDR3 is TGTGCCAGCAGCGTAGCCCCTACAGGGGTTCGGGAAAAACTGTTTTTT. This encodes CASSVAPTGVREKLFF.

The rearrangement uses TRBV5-1 and TRBJ2-3; 7 bases are shared with TRBD2. CDR1 is SGHRS, CDR2 YFSETQ, per germline. Trimming cost V 0 bases and J 1 base; bases outside gene matches: 11. The CDR3 sequence is 18 residues long. This CDR3 is CASSLGPSSGGGTDTQYF. Written as DNA, the CDR3 is TGCGCCAGCAGCTTGGGCCCCTCTAGCGGAGGAGGCACAGATACGCAGTATTTT.

Remarks on this clone: The junction shows a germline mismatch at one end, possibly a read error. This rearrangement joins TRBV27 to TRBJ1-2; D gene unclear. The CDR3 is 10 residues long. Germline V CDR1 and CDR2: MNHEY, SMNVEV (reference sequence). The CDR3 here is CASSLFGSFF. The CDR3 region has the DNA TGTGCCAGCAGTTTATTCGGGTCTTTCTTC.

The CDR3 DNA sequence: TGCGCCGTGTCCGGGACAGGGGCAGGAGATACGCAGTATTTT. It translates to CAVSGTGAGDTQYF. This chain joins TRBV10-2 and TRBJ2-3, with 10 bases aligning to TRBD1. The CDR3 runs to 14 residues. Trimming at V came to 11 bases and at J to 5 bases, leaving 10 bases not matched to a gene. Germline V lookup: CDR1 WSHSY, CDR2 SAAADI.

The chain employs TRBV9 and TRBJ2-7; 9 nucleotides align to TRBD1. The CDR3 consists of 13 residues. V shed 3 bases and J 5 bases; nucleotides not matched to a gene: 3. CDR1 is SGDLS, CDR2 YYNGEE, per germline. CDR3 coding DNA: TGTGCCAGCAGCGATACAGGGGGCCACGAGCAGTACTTC. It is translated as CASSDTGGHEQYF.

The chain uses TRBV7-2 and TRBJ2-3; D call uncertain. V dropped 1 base and J dropped 4 bases, with 3 bases sitting between them. Germline V gene lookup returns CDR1 SGHTA and CDR2 FQGNSA. The CDR3 consists of 12 residues. The CDR3 spells CASSLEPDTQYF. CDR3 nucleotide sequence: TGTGCCAGCAGCTTAGAGCCAGATACGCAGTATTTT.

This clone appeared a few times. The chain employs TRBV28 and TRBJ1-2, with D hard to call. This CDR3 contains 13 residues. V was shortened by 8 bases and J by 4 bases, with 14 bases between the two germline ends. Germline V lookup: CDR1 MDHEN, CDR2 SYDVKM. The CDR3 DNA reads TGTGCCAGCTTCTCGCACCAGGTCTATGGCTACACCTTC. It is translated as CASFSHQVYGYTF.

Concerning this clone itself: The sample holds other DNA sequences that translate to the same CDR3. The chain uses TRBV7-9 and TRBJ1-5; D is unresolved. The germline gives CDR1 SEHNR, CDR2 FQNEAQ (reference sequence). Trimming took 1 base from V and 5 from J, leaving 9 bases between them. This CDR3 has 14 residues. CDR3 sequence (DNA): TGTGCCAGCAGCTTAGGTGGGCGTGATCAGCCCCAGCATTTT. Encoded protein: CASSLGGRDQPQHF.

The DNA for the CDR3 is TGTGCCAGTAGTATCTTCGGGGTCGCGGGAGAGACCCAGTACTTC. Translation gives CASSIFGVAGETQYF. This chain connects TRBV19 to TRBJ2-5; TRBD2 might be the D (5 bases). CDR3 length equals 15 residues. Germline V CDR1 and CDR2: LNHDA, SQIVND (reference sequence). Deletions cut 3 bases from V and 4 bases from J, with 15 bases between.

This clone was recorded only once. The V gene is TRBV5-1, the J gene TRBJ1-5, with unresolved D. In germline, CDR1 is SGHRS, CDR2 YFSETQ. V lost 0 bases, J lost 4 bases, and 8 bases lay in between. The CDR3 length is 14 residues. The CDR3 DNA reads TGCGCCAGCAGCTTGGGGACGGGAAATCAGCCCCAGCATTTT. Amino acid sequence: CASSLGTGNQPQHF.